This T cell receptor (beta chain) was identified during a study of T cell changes during pregnancy in multiple sclerosis. The germline V gene encodes CDR1 GTSNPN and CDR2 SVGIG (reference sequence). Trimming removed 1 base from V and 3 bases from J; junction bases left unmatched: 7. The CDR3 sequence is 16 residues long. Method: immunoSEQ multiplex PCR; TCRdb's copy keeps in-frame clones and lacks some. The sample shows about 52,000 clones, approximately 92% of them seen only once. V usage is TRBV30 and J usage is TRBJ2-7; 12 bases are a match to TRBD2. The sequencing here drew on CD4+ T cells from peripheral blood mononuclear cells, taken before pregnancy. The source of this sequence is a female donor with multiple sclerosis, enrolled in a pregnancy study. The CDR3 bases are TGTGCCTGGAGTGCCCGGACTAGCGGGAATAACTACGAGCAGTACTTC. Residues: CAWSARTSGNNYEQYF. The entire variable domain, with the rest obtained from reference TRBV30 and TRBJ2-7, is as follows: SQTIHQWPATLVQPVGSPLSLECTVEGTSNPNLYWYRQAAGRGLQLLFYSVGIGQISSEVPQNLSASRPQDRQFILSSKKLLLSDSGFYLCAWSARTSGNNYEQYFGPGTRLTVT.